A selection of T cell receptor beta chains follows, all from one sample in a study of T cells after yellow fever vaccination. TCRdb processed the 5' RACE reads anew with MiXCR; each CDR3 protein has one entry. The repertoire has some 350,000 distinct CDR3 sequences, 4% of them found once; the top ten carry more than 20%. The sequences come from PBMCs, collected 5 days after the yellow fever booster vaccination. The receptors here all came from a man aged 18 to 30 who received the YFV17D yellow fever vaccine. The CDR3 runs from the conserved cysteine through the conserved F or W. D genes are given only for firm matches. Only some rows state a clone size, as once, few, many or a class for expanded clones.

TRBJ1-2 TRBV5-6 many TRBD1 CASSFISDRWYGYTF TGTGCCAGCAGCTTTATATCGGACAGGTGGTATGGCTACACCTTC
TRBJ1-2 TRBV14 - - CASSQAAGSTINYGYTF TGTGCCAGCAGCCAAGCTGCAGGATCAACAATTAACTATGGCTACACCTTC
TRBJ1-2 TRBV10-3 - - CAISGFLGYTF TGTGCCATCAGTGGATTCCTAGGCTACACCTTC
TRBJ2-5 TRBV4-3 few - CASSQDGLSGTQYF TGCGCCAGCAGCCAAGATGGCCTTTCGGGGACCCAGTACTTC
TRBJ1-3 TRBV18 many - CASSPPGLRYSGNTIYF TGTGCCAGCTCACCGCCGGGCCTGCGGTACTCTGGAAACACCATATATTTT
TRBJ1-6 TRBV19 few TRBD1 CASRRGAGQAVSPLHF TGTGCCAGTAGGCGGGGCGCGGGACAGGCGGTTTCACCCCTCCACTTT
TRBJ2-6 TRBV15 - TRBD1 CATSRDVARTGKAGANVLTF TGTGCCACCAGCAGAGATGTAGCCCGGACAGGAAAAGCTGGGGCCAACGTCCTGACTTTC
TRBJ2-1 TRBV11-2 many - CASSFGRQYNEQFF TGTGCCAGCAGCTTTGGCAGGCAGTACAATGAGCAGTTCTTC
TRBJ2-5 TRBV5-1 many - CASTAAEALETQYF TGCGCCAGCACCGCGGCGGAAGCTCTGGAGACCCAGTACTTC
TRBJ1-6 TRBV19 - - CASSPDRGLQSSPLHF TGTGCCAGTAGTCCCGACCGTGGACTTCAAAGTTCACCCCTCCACTTT
TRBJ2-1 TRBV19 many - CASRQGHEQFF TGTGCCAGTAGACAGGGCCATGAGCAGTTCTTC
TRBJ1-4 TRBV29-1 - TRBD1 CSAVVQGVREKLFF TGCAGCGCCGTAGTGCAGGGGGTGAGGGAAAAACTGTTTTTT
TRBJ1-2 TRBV4-1 few - CASSHYSSDGYTF TGCGCCAGCAGCCATTATTCCTCGGACGGCTACACCTTC
TRBJ1-6 TRBV18 - - CASAQGLDSPLHF TGTGCCAGCGCCCAGGGCCTGGATTCACCCCTCCACTTT
TRBJ1-4 TRBV6-5 few - CASSTSSGNEKLFF TGTGCCAGCAGTACAAGCTCGGGTAATGAAAAACTGTTTTTT
TRBJ2-3 TRBV11-2 - TRBD2 CASSFAGRVGDTQYF TGTGCCAGCAGCTTTGCCGGGAGGGTGGGAGATACGCAGTATTTT
TRBJ2-2 TRBV27 many TRBD1 CASSRTGFRGELFF TGTGCCAGCAGCCGGACAGGGTTCCGCGGGGAGCTGTTTTTT
TRBJ2-1 TRBV28 few - CASSPPAAGLNEQFF TGTGCCAGCAGTCCCCCGGCCGCTGGGTTGAATGAGCAGTTCTTC
TRBJ2-3 TRBV12-3/TRBV12-4 many TRBD2 CASTSTSSAQYF TGTGCCAGCACCTCGACTAGCTCGGCGCAGTATTTT
TRBJ2-4 TRBV10-3 few TRBD1 CAISESNQGARDIQYF TGTGCCATCAGTGAGTCGAATCAGGGGGCTAGGGACATTCAGTACTTC
TRBJ2-2 TRBV7-9 few TRBD1 CASSSPDRGLTGELFF TGTGCCAGCAGCTCCCCGGACAGGGGGCTTACCGGGGAGCTGTTTTTT
TRBJ2-1 TRBV20-1 few - CSATTSVATSYNEQFF TGCAGTGCTACCACCAGTGTCGCCACTTCCTACAATGAGCAGTTCTTC
TRBJ1-5 TRBV12-3/TRBV12-4 many - CASSVLGQGNQQPQHF TGTGCCAGCAGTGTCCTGGGGCAGGGGAATCAACAGCCCCAGCATTTT
TRBJ1-2 TRBV20-1 many TRBD1 CSATSGTGSGYTF TGCAGTGCTACATCCGGGACAGGATCCGGCTACACCTTC
TRBJ2-5 TRBV24-1 - TRBD2 CATSEAGDEETQYF TGTGCCACCAGTGAGGCGGGAGATGAAGAGACCCAGTACTTC
TRBJ2-7 TRBV25-1 few - CASSESYEGSSYEQYF TGTGCCAGCAGTGAATCTTATGAGGGAAGCTCCTACGAGCAGTACTTC
TRBJ1-3 TRBV20-1 many - CSAPRRGIGNTIYF TGCAGTGCACCTCGACGGGGAATCGGAAACACCATATATTTT
TRBJ1-1 TRBV20-1 few - CSVQGMNTEAFF TGCAGTGTACAGGGCATGAACACTGAAGCTTTCTTT
TRBJ1-1 TRBV5-4 - TRBD1 CASRPGGFVNTEAFF TGTGCCAGCAGACCAGGGGGCTTCGTGAACACTGAAGCTTTCTTT
TRBJ1-1 TRBV5-1 - TRBD1 CASSLGGLMTGVGNTEAFF TGCGCCAGCAGCTTGGGGGGGTTAATGACAGGGGTAGGGAACACTGAAGCTTTCTTT
TRBJ1-3 TRBV6-5 few - CASSYSRGGRGNTIYF TGTGCCAGCAGTTACTCGCGGGGAGGGCGTGGAAACACCATATATTTT